These 29 T cell receptor beta chains share one sample of origin, sequenced in a study of post-analysis software for immune sequencing data. Overall study results and limits: Relative to controls, patients had a handful of TRBV segments at higher frequency, with TRBV5-6, TRBV5-1 and TRBV20-1 among these.

These receptors have no known antigen. Each TCR beta cDNA library carried unique molecular identifiers. MiXCR was run by TCRdb on the PCR reads, yielding one entry per CDR3 protein. The sample has about 760,000 distinct CDR3 sequences; around 27% are singletons. The source material was blood. These receptors came from a girl aged 5 to 17 with multiple sclerosis.

J is TRBJ2-1 and V is TRBV15; the D gene could be TRBD1 or TRBD2 (7 bases each). CDR3 length equals 16 residues. Trimming shortened V by 3 bases and J by 8 bases, and 20 bases separated the two germline ends. Germline V gives CDR1 LNHNV, CDR2 YYDKDF (reference sequence). CDR3 bases: TGTGCCACCAGCAGGTGGGGGGGCAACAGGGGCGATGAGCAGTTCTTC. Protein product: CATSRWGGNRGDEQFF.

The chain carries TRBV2 and TRBJ2-2, with D possibly matching TRBD2 (5 bases). Between the trimmed V and J ends, which lost 1 base and 8 bases, there was a span of 8 bases. The CDR3 covers 13 residues. Germline CDR1 is SNHLY and CDR2 is FYNNEI. The CDR3 DNA is TGTGCCAGCAGTGAAGGAAGGAGGGGGGAGCTGTTTTTT. It translates to CASSEGRRGELFF.

The chain carries TRBV12-3 or TRBV12-4 and TRBJ2-3; the match to TRBD2 covers 9 bases. The CDR3 totals 14 residues. With 4 bases clipped from V and 6 bases from J, the junction kept 5 bases outside the gene matches. The CDR3 DNA is TGTGCCAGCAGTTACGGACTAGCGATCGATACGCAGTATTTT. It yields the protein CASSYGLAIDTQYF.

This clonotype was seen only a few times. The chain links TRBV10-3 to TRBJ2-7; 9 positions agree with TRBD2. CDR1 and CDR2 (germline): ENHRY, SYGVKD. This CDR3 is built from 14 residues. V dropped 2 bases and J dropped 7; count of bases not matched to a gene: 6. CDR3 in DNA: TGTGCCATCAGTGAGGGGACTAGCTGGTGGGAGCAGTACTTC. Protein: CAISEGTSWWEQYF.

Only a few counts were recorded for this clonotype. The genes are TRBV11-2 and TRBJ2-7, with D tentatively TRBD1 or TRBD2 (5 bases each). Germline V gene data show CDR1 as SGHAT and CDR2 as FQNNGV. V was cut by 0 bases and J by 6 bases, with 15 bases left in between. The CDR3 is 15 amino acids. The chain's CDR3 is CASSLEPSGTIEQYF. The CDR3 region has the DNA TGTGCCAGCAGCTTAGAACCGTCCGGGACGATCGAGCAGTACTTC.

This clonotype was seen only a few times. For the CDR3, the DNA is TGCGCCAGCAGCCCACATTCCGGGACTTCCTCCTACGAGCAGTACTTC. Translation: CASSPHSGTSSYEQYF. The V and J genes are TRBV5-1 and TRBJ2-7; weak D call: TRBD2 (6 bases). The germline gives CDR1 SGHRS, CDR2 YFSETQ. The V gene lost 4 bases and the J gene lost 0 bases, with 17 bases spanning the gap. CDR3 size: 16 residues.

The chain uses TRBV6-1 and TRBJ1-4, with 7 positions matching TRBD1. CDR3 size: 15 residues. J lost 1 base, V lost 4 bases, and 3 bases had no gene match. Germline assignment: CDR1 MNHNS and CDR2 SASEGT. CDR3 sequence reads: CASSGGQETNEKLFF. As DNA, the CDR3 is TGTGCCAGCAGTGGCGGACAGGAAACTAATGAAAAACTGTTTTTT.

The rearrangement uses TRBV20-1 and TRBJ2-1; 10 bases fit TRBD2. Germline loops: CDR1 DFQATT, CDR2 SNEGSKA (reference sequence). This CDR3 contains 14 residues. The V segment lost 6 bases and the J segment 3 bases; nucleotides outside the gene matches: 5. This CDR3 is CSAIAGGIYNEQFF. CDR3 coding DNA: TGCAGTGCCATAGCGGGAGGTATCTACAATGAGCAGTTCTTC.

The chain recombines TRBV5-4 with TRBJ1-1; a weak D match, TRBD1 (5 bases). Trimming removed 0 bases at V and 6 bases at J, with 12 bases between. Germline values: CDR1 SGHNT, CDR2 YYREEE (reference sequence). The CDR3 is 14 amino acids. The chain's CDR3 is CASSLVAGVAEAFF. As DNA, the CDR3 is TGTGCCAGCAGCTTGGTGGCGGGGGTCGCTGAAGCTTTCTTT.

This sequence joins TRBV18 and TRBJ2-5, with TRBD2 as a possible D gene (5 bases). Judging by the DNA end, TRBJ2-7 fits better; the J call may be wrong. The V gene's germline CDR1 is KGHSH and CDR2 LQKENI. The length of the CDR3 is 14 residues. The CDR3: CASSSRGVYYEQYF. The CDR3 bases are TGTGCCAGCTCCAGCCGGGGTGTTTACTACGAGCAGTACTTC.

The rearrangement uses TRBV6-2 or TRBV6-3 and TRBJ2-7, with 8 bases lining up with TRBD1. The germline gives CDR1 MNHEY, CDR2 SVGEGT. V was pared by 5 bases and J by 0 bases, with 6 bases of the junction left unmatched. The CDR3 totals 15 residues. The CDR3 loop is CASSTDRASSYEQYF. DNA for the CDR3: TGTGCCAGCAGTACGGACAGGGCGAGCTCCTACGAGCAGTACTTC.

The chain combines TRBV12-3 or TRBV12-4 with TRBJ1-1; tentative D call: TRBD1 (5 bases). The CDR3 runs to 13 residues. Trimming left V 3 bases short and J 6 bases short, with 11 bases between. The CDR3 here is CASSLLSGAEAFF. The CDR3, as DNA: TGTGCCAGCAGTTTGCTTTCGGGGGCTGAAGCTTTCTTT.

In this sample, this clonotype turned up many times. V and J are TRBV6-4 and TRBJ2-1; 13 bases agree with TRBD2. The CDR3 runs to 14 residues. The germline V gene encodes CDR1 MRHNA and CDR2 SNTAGT. V lost 6 bases, J lost 7 bases, and 3 bases stayed unmatched. Written as DNA, the CDR3 is TGTGCCAGCAGCGGACTAGCGGGAGTGAATGAGCAGTTCTTC. Protein product: CASSGLAGVNEQFF.

The genes are TRBV25-1 and TRBJ2-3, with TRBD1 matching 8 bases. Looked up from germline, CDR1 is MGHDK and CDR2 is SYGVNS. The CDR3 is made up of 15 amino acids. V was pared by 2 bases and J by 6 bases, with 7 bases of the junction left unmatched. The CDR3 sequence is CASSEPGQGRDTQYF. CDR3 coding DNA: TGTGCCAGCAGTGAACCCGGACAGGGTAGGGATACGCAGTATTTT.

The chain links TRBV7-2 to TRBJ1-2, with 10 bases lining up with TRBD1. CDR1 SGHTA and CDR2 FQGNSA come from the germline V gene. The CDR3 is 16 residues long. Germline trimming cut 5 bases from V and 4 bases from J; bases unmatched to any gene: 10. This chain's CDR3 is CASSRARGQGSYGYTF. The CDR3 DNA reads as TGTGCCAGCAGCCGAGCCCGGGGACAGGGGTCCTATGGCTACACCTTC.

J is TRBJ2-1 and V is TRBV5-1; TRBD2 matches at 7 bases. The V gene's germline CDR1 is SGHRS and CDR2 YFSETQ. V lost 5 bases, J lost 8 bases, and 13 bases stayed unmatched. The CDR3 covers 15 residues. CDR3 DNA: TGCGCCAGCAGTCCAGCCGGGACTACACATGATGAGCAGTTCTTC. It specifies CASSPAGTTHDEQFF.

This clonotype was counted a single time. This may stem from a read error, because a much larger clone lies one nucleotide away. This chain uses TRBV3-1 with TRBJ2-1; D is unresolved. V was pared by 0 bases and J by 2 bases, with 11 bases between. CDR3 size: 16 residues. Germline V gene sequence: CDR1 LGHDT, CDR2 YNNKEL (reference sequence). CDR3 bases: TGTGCCAGCAGCCAAGAGGACCAACCTGCCTACAATGAGCAGTTCTTC. It encodes CASSQEDQPAYNEQFF.

The V gene is TRBV20-1, the J gene TRBJ2-1; perhaps TRBD2 as D (6 bases). The ends were cut back, 3 bases at V and 5 bases at J, with 11 bases in the middle. The CDR3 is made up of 13 amino acids. CDR1 and CDR2 from the germline V gene are DFQATT and SNEGSKA (reference sequence). In DNA, the CDR3 is TGCAGTGCTAGCCAACGACTAGACAATGAGCAGTTCTTC. Translating gives CSASQRLDNEQFF.

This rearrangement joins TRBV6-6 to TRBJ2-3; the D gene is possibly TRBD1 (6 bases). CDR3 length: 17 amino acids. V lost 1 base and J 2 bases, leaving 16 bases between the germline ends. Germline assignment: CDR1 MNHNY and CDR2 SVGAGI (reference sequence). CDR3: CASSYFPRGIFTDTQYF. CDR3 DNA sequence: TGTGCCAGCAGTTACTTCCCCAGGGGAATCTTCACAGATACGCAGTATTTT.

The V and J genes are TRBV9 and TRBJ2-3, with TRBD1 matching 9 bases. Germline-derived CDR1 and CDR2 are SGDLS and YYNGEE. J was trimmed by 3 bases and V by 3 bases; bases with no gene match: 14. The CDR3 totals 18 residues. The CDR3 DNA follows: TGTGCCAGCAGCGCCCTCTTTGACAGGGGGGGGTTGACAGATACGCAGTATTTT. Its protein product is CASSALFDRGGLTDTQYF.

This clonotype was detected a few times. This chain joins TRBV5-1 and TRBJ2-1; D remains ambiguous. There are 13 residues in the CDR3. V dropped 3 bases and J dropped 9 bases, with 13 bases sitting between them. In germline, CDR1 is SGHRS, CDR2 YFSETQ. In DNA form, the CDR3 reads TGCGCCAGCAGCTCTACTATTGACGGTGAGCAGTTCTTC. Its translation: CASSSTIDGEQFF.

This clonotype occurred a few times. This chain links TRBV7-9 with TRBJ2-6; 11 bases match TRBD2. Per the germline V gene, CDR1 is SEHNR and CDR2 is FQNEAQ (reference sequence). This CDR3 has 18 residues. V lost 4 bases to trimming and J lost 1 base; unmatched junction nucleotides: 6. CDR3 DNA: TGTGCCAGCAGCTGGAGGGCTAGCGGGAGGTCTGGGGCCAACGTCCTGACTTTC. This translates into CASSWRASGRSGANVLTF.

This clonotype has only a few counts. The chain links TRBV20-1 to TRBJ1-2; unclear D gene. This CDR3 has 12 residues. Germline CDR1 and CDR2: DFQATT and SNEGSKA (reference sequence). The V and J ends lost 7 bases and 5 bases respectively, with 14 bases between them. CDR3 sequence: CSVHSTDYGYTF. The CDR3 coding sequence is TGCAGTGTCCACTCGACGGATTATGGCTACACCTTC.

The chain joins TRBV20-1 to TRBJ1-6; D is perhaps TRBD1 (5 bases). With 6 bases removed from V and 7 bases from J, the gap between germline ends came to 13 bases. The CDR3 is made up of 13 amino acids. Germline CDR1 reads DFQATT; CDR2 reads SNEGSKA (reference sequence). The CDR3 loop is CSATGFRNSPLHF. The CDR3, as DNA: TGCAGTGCCACAGGTTTTCGCAATTCACCCCTCCACTTT.

Only a few counts were recorded for this clonotype. The J gene is TRBJ2-3, the V gene TRBV20-1; D perhaps matches TRBD1 (6 bases). V was shortened by 6 bases and J by 0 bases, with 19 bases between the two germline ends. CDR3 length equals 16 residues. Germline assignment: CDR1 DFQATT and CDR2 SNEGSKA (reference sequence). In nucleotides, the CDR3 is TGCAGTGCCCCCGAACCCAGGGGATTAAGCACAGATACGCAGTATTTT. Protein sequence: CSAPEPRGLSTDTQYF.

The sample holds a few counts of this clonotype. This chain connects TRBV4-3 to TRBJ1-1; D possibly corresponds to TRBD1 (5 bases). The CDR3 totals 15 residues. The V gene's germline CDR1 is LGHNA and CDR2 YSLEER. V gave up 6 bases and J gave up 4 bases, with 18 bases separating them. The CDR3 DNA sequence: TGCGCCAGCAGGACCGCCGTGGGGGGTGGCACTGAAGCTTTCTTT. Residues: CASRTAVGGGTEAFF.

On this clonotype itself: A junction boundary mismatches the germline segment, possibly from a read error. The chain carries TRBV24-1 and TRBJ2-5; possibly TRBD1 for D (6 bases). CDR3 length: 16 residues. The V gene's germline CDR1 is KGHDR and CDR2 SFDVKD. The CDR3 nucleotides are TGCGCCACCAGCCCTTCAGGAACAGGGAAAAAAGAGACCCAGTACTTC. It codes for CATSPSGTGKKETQYF.

This clonotype showed up just a few times. The rearrangement links TRBV15 to TRBJ1-2, with TRBD1 matching over 10 bases. The V gene's germline CDR1 is LNHNV and CDR2 YYDKDF (reference sequence). The trim removed 0 bases at V and 5 bases at J, leaving 6 bases unmatched. The CDR3 contains 16 residues. The CDR3 nucleotides are TGTGCCACCAGCAGAGATCGAGACAGGGGGCCGTATGGCTACACCTTC. Its translation: CATSRDRDRGPYGYTF. The whole variable domain, filled in from reference TRBV15 and TRBJ1-2, reads DAMVIQNPRYQVTQFGKPVTLSCSQTLNHNVMYWYQQKSSQAPKLLFHYYDKDFNNEADTPDNFQSRRPNTSFCFLDIRSPGLGDTAMYLCATSRDRDRGPYGYTFGSGTRLTVV.

V usage is TRBV19 and J usage is TRBJ2-7; unclear D gene. Trimming stripped 4 bases from V and 2 bases from J, with 12 bases between. Germline CDR1 LNHDA, CDR2 SQIVND (reference sequence). CDR3 length: 14 residues. The DNA for the CDR3 is TGTGCCAGTAGTAGCAACAAACAAGCCTACGAGCAGTACTTC. It specifies CASSSNKQAYEQYF.